This T cell receptor (beta chain) came from a study of CXCR3-negative and CXCR3-positive naive CD8 T cells (dated by TCRdb to between 2019 and 2020). For the study in its entirety: In total, about 130 million TRB reads were obtained, or roughly 1.5 +/- 0.3 million reads per library. Diversity and physicochemical repertoire analyses were performed on 11 donors pooled from two independent experiments. Naive subsets from several donors and memory cells from 3 donors were included in the TRBV-TRBJ cluster analysis.

On the study overall, not on this receptor specifically: Naive CXCR3-negative and CXCR3-positive cells from the same donor showed similar TRBV-TRBJ usage, whereas memory cells showed distinct patterns. Both naive subsets had comparably high repertoire diversity, while memory CD8+ T cells had much lower repertoire diversity. Surface CD5, linked to self-reactivity in mice, was comparable between naive subsets; TCR interaction strength was therefore also inferred from TRB CDR3 physicochemical properties. TRB CDR3s from CXCR3-positive naive cells showed higher hydrophobicity (lower Kidera factor 4), lower energy, and higher strength and volume indices than CXCR3-negative naive cells. Freshly isolated PBMCs were used for most assays because CXCR3 expression partially decreased after cryopreservation.

For every CD8+ T cell subset, 300,000 cells were flow-sorted straight into RLT lysis buffer, and each subset was sorted in triplicate. To keep memory contaminants out, a stringent definition of naive CD8+ T cells was applied: CD45RO-CCR7+CD27+CD95-. Using standard density gradient centrifugation, peripheral blood mononuclear cells were isolated from buffy coats. Naive CXCR3-negative and CXCR3-positive CD8+ T cells were flow-sorted using a FACSAria III. Total RNA was extracted from sorted cells with an RNeasy Mini Kit. Instrument used: NextSeq 550. The Human TCR Profiling Kit (MiLaboratory) was used to make UMI-labeled 5' RACE TRB cDNA libraries. cDNA synthesis used the entire amount of extracted RNA, and PCR amplification then used the entire amount of cDNA produced. Libraries were prepared in parallel with an identical number of PCR cycles. The authors processed their data as follows. With a minimum of two reads required per UMI, MIGEC and MiXCR pulled out about 52,000 +/- 9,100 unique UMI-labeled TRB cDNA molecules from each library. Each library averaged about 40,000 +/- 10,000 functional in-frame TRB CDR3 nucleotide clonotypes without stop codons. After each sample was downsampled to 5000 UMI-labeled TRB molecules, VDJtools was used to calculate diversity metrics such as normalized Shannon-Wiener and Chao1. Clonotype-size-weighted physicochemical properties of the central five CDR3 residues (interaction energy, strength, volume and Kidera factor 4) were computed in VDJtools. Through TCRdb reprocessing, the reads give one entry per CDR3 protein sequence; DNA is omitted. The V and J calls and clone size come from TCRdb's table, not from the authors' own analysis. The sample's own table lists 5,800 or so distinct CDR3 sequences. 2% to 2.5% of the sample is in the top ten clones.

The CDR3 runs 15 amino acids, cysteine and phenylalanine included. No DNA is given. A remark on this clonotype: Its antigen remains undetermined.

Recombination linked TRBV12-3 or TRBV12-4 to TRBJ2-3; absent DNA, TCRdb's TRBD1 call cannot be checked. This clonotype originated in a human donor in good health. Some clones in this sample may be carry-over from other donors' samples. The sequencing sample was made of naive CXCR3+ CD8+ T cells from blood. The sample's cell subset or site label is to be understood as: CD45RO-CCR7+CD27+CD95- naive CD8+ T cells expressing CXCR3 (TNR3+). The encoded CDR3 is CASSPRTGVEDTQYF.